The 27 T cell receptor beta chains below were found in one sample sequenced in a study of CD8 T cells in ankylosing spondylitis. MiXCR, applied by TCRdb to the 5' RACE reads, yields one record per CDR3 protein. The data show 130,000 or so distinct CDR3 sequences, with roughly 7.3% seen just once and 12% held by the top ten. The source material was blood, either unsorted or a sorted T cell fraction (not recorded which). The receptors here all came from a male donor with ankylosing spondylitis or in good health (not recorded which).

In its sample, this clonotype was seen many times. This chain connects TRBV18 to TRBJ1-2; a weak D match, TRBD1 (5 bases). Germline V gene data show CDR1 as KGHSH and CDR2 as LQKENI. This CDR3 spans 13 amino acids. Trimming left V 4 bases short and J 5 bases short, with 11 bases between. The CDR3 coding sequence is TGTGCCAGCTCACTAAGGGACGCGTATGGCTACACCTTC. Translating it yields CASSLRDAYGYTF.

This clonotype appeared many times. This CDR3 reads CASSFPGGDGYTF. DNA of the CDR3: TGTGCCAGCAGCTTCCCAGGCGGGGATGGCTACACCTTC. V is TRBV5-4 and J is TRBJ1-2; no definite D call. The CDR3 has 13 residues. Germline-derived CDR1 and CDR2 are SGHNT and YYREEE (reference sequence). V shed 2 bases and J shed 6 bases, with 11 bases lying between them.

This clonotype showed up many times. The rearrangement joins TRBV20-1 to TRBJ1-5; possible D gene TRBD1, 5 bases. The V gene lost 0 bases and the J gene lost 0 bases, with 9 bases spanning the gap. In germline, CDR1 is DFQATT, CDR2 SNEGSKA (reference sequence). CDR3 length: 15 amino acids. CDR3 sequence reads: CSARDPGLSNQPQHF. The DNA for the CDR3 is TGCAGTGCTAGAGATCCGGGGCTTAGCAATCAGCCCCAGCATTTT.

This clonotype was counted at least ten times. Here the CDR3 reads CASSSVASVAQETQYF. As DNA, the CDR3 is TGCGCCAGCAGCTCTGTGGCTAGCGTCGCCCAAGAGACCCAGTACTTC. The genes are TRBV5-1 and TRBJ2-5, with a tentative D call TRBD2 (6 bases). V shed 3 bases and J shed 1 base, with 16 bases lying between them. The CDR3 has 16 amino acids. Germline V lookup: CDR1 SGHRS, CDR2 YFSETQ.

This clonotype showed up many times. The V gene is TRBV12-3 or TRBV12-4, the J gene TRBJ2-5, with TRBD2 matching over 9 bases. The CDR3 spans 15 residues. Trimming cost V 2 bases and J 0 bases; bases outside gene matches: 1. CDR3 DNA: TGTGCCAGCAGTTTAAGCGGGGGGAACCAAGAGACCCAGTACTTC. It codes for CASSLSGGNQETQYF.

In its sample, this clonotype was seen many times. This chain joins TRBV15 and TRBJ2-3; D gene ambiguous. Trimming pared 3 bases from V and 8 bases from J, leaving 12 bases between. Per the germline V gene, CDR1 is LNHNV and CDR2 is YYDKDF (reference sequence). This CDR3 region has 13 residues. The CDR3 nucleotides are TGTGCCACCAGCAGGGACCCCTCGGGTACGCAGTATTTT. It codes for CATSRDPSGTQYF.

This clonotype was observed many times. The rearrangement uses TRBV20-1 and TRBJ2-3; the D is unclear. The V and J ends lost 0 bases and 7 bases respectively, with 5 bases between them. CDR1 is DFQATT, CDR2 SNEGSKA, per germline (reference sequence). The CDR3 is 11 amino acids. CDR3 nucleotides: TGCAGTGCTAGAGATTCACATACGCAGTATTTT. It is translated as CSARDSHTQYF.

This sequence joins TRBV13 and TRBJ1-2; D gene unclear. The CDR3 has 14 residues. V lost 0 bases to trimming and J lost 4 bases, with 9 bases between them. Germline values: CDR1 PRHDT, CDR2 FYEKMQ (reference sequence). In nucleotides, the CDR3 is TGTGCCAGCAGCTTAGGCCGGACGGGCTATGGCTACACCTTC. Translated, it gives CASSLGRTGYGYTF.

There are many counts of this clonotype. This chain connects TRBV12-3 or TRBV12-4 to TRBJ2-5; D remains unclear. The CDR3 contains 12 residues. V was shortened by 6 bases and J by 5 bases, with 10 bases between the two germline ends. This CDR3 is CASSLLGETQYF. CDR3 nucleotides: TGTGCCAGCAGCCTCCTCGGTGAGACCCAGTACTTC.

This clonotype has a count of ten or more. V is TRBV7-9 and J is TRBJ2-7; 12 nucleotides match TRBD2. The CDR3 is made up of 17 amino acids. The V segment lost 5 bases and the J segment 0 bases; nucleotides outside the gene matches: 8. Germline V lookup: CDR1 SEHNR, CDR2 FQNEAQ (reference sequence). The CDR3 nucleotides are TGTGCCAGCAGCAAGTGGACTAGCGGGACCAGCTCCTACGAGCAGTACTTC. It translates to CASSKWTSGTSSYEQYF.

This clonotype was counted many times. CDR3 bases: TGTGCCAGCAGTTTGGGACAGGACGGAGCCTACGAGCAGTACTTC. Amino acid sequence: CASSLGQDGAYEQYF. The rearrangement uses TRBV12-3 or TRBV12-4 and TRBJ2-7, with 8 positions matching TRBD1. J lost 2 bases, V lost 3 bases, and 6 bases had no gene match. This CDR3 contains 15 residues.

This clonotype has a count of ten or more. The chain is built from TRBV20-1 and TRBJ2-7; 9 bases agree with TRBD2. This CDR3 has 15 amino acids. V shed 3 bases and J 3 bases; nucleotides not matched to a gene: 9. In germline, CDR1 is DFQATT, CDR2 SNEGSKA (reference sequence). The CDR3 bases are TGCAGTGCTAGGGTACTAGCGGGTACAAACTACGAGCAGTACTTC. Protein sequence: CSARVLAGTNYEQYF.

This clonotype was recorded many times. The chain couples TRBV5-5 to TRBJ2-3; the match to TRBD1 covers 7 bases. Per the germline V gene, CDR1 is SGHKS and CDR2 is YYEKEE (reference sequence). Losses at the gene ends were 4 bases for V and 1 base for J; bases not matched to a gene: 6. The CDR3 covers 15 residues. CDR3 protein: CASSTEGTGTDTQYF. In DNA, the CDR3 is TGTGCCAGCAGCACTGAGGGGACAGGCACAGATACGCAGTATTTT.

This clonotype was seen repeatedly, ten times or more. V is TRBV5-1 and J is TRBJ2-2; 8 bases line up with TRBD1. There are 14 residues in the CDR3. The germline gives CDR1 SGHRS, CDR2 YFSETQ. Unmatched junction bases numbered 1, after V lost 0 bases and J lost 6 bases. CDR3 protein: CASSLEDRAGELFF. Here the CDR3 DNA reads TGCGCCAGCAGCTTGGAGGACAGGGCCGGGGAGCTGTTTTTT.

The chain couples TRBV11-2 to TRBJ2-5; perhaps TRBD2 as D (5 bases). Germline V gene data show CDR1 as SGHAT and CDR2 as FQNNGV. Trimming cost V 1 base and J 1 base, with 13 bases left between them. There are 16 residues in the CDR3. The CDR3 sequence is CASSLVFWGVQETQYF. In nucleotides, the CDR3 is TGTGCCAGCAGCTTAGTTTTTTGGGGAGTCCAAGAGACCCAGTACTTC.

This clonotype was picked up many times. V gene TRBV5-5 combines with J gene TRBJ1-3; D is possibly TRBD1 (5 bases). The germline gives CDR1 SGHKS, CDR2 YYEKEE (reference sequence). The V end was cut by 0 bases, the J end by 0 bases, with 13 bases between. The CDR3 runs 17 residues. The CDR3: CASSLAAGGASGNTIYF. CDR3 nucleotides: TGTGCCAGCAGCTTGGCCGCAGGTGGGGCCTCTGGAAACACCATATATTTT.

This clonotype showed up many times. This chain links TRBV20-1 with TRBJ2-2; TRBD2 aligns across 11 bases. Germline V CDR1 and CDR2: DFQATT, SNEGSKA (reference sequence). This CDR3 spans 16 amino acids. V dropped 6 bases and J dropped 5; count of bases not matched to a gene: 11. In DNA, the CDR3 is TGCAGTGCCATTAGTAGCGGGGGGGCCTATACCGGGGAGCTGTTTTTT. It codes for CSAISSGGAYTGELFF.

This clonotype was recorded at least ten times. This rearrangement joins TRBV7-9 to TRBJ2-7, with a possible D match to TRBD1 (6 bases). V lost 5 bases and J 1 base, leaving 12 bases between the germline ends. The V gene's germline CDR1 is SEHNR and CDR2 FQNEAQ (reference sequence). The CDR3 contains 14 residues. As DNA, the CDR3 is TGTGCCAGCAGCCCGGAGACAGGATCCTACGAGCAGTACTTC. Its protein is CASSPETGSYEQYF.

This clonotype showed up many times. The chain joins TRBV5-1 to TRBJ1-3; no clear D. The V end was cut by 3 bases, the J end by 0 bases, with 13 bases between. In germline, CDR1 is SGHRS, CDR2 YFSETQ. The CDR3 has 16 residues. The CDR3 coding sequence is TGCGCCAGCAGCTACTCTGAGGGCCTCTCTGGAAACACCATATATTTT. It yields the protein CASSYSEGLSGNTIYF.

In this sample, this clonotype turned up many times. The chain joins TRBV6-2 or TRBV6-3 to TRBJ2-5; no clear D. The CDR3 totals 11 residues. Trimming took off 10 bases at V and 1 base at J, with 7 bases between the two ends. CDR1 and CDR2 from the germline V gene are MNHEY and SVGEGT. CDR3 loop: CATTSQETQYF. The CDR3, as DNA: TGTGCCACCACGTCCCAAGAGACCCAGTACTTC.

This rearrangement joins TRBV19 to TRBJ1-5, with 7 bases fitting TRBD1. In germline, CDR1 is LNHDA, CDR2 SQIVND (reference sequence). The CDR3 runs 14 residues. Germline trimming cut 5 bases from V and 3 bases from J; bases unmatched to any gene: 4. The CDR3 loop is CASSQTGYNQPQHF. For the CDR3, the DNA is TGTGCCAGTAGTCAGACAGGGTACAATCAGCCCCAGCATTTT. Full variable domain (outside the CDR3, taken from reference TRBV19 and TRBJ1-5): DGGITQSPKYLFRKEGQNVTLSCEQNLNHDAMYWYRQDPGQGLRLIYYSQIVNDFQKGDIAEGYSVSREKKESFPLTVTSAQKNPTAFYLCASSQTGYNQPQHFGDGTRLSIL.

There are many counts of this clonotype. CDR3 bases: TGCAGTGCTACCCCGTTCAGGGTTTCTAATGAAAAACTGTTTTTT. It codes for CSATPFRVSNEKLFF. This rearrangement joins TRBV20-1 to TRBJ1-4, with a weak D call TRBD1 (5 bases). The CDR3 spans 15 residues. The V end lost 4 bases, the J end lost 3 bases, and 15 bases lay between the germline ends. Per the germline V gene, CDR1 is DFQATT and CDR2 is SNEGSKA (reference sequence).

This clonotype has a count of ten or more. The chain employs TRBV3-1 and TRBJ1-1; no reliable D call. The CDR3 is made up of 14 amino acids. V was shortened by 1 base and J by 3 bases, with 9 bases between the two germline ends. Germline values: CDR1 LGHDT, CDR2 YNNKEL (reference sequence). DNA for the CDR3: TGTGCCAGCAGCCAAGGGACTCGGGACACTGAAGCTTTCTTT. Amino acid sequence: CASSQGTRDTEAFF. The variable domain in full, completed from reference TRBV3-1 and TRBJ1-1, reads DTAVSQTPKYLVTQMGNDKSIKCEQNLGHDTMYWYKQDSKKFLKIMFSYNNKELIINETVPNRFSPKSPDKAHLNLHINSLELGDSAVYFCASSQGTRDTEAFFGQGTRLTVV.

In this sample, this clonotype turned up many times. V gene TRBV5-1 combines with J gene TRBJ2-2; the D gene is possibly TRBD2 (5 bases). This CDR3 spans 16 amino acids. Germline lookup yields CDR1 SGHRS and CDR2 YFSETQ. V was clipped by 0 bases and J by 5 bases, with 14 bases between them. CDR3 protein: CASSLGYPGITGELFF. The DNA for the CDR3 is TGCGCCAGCAGCTTGGGGTACCCGGGAATAACCGGGGAGCTGTTTTTT.

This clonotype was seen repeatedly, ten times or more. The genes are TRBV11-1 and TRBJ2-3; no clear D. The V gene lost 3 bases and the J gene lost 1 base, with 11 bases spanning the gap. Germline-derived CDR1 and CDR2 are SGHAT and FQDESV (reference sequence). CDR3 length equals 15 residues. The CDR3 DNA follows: TGTGCCAGCAGCTTGGCGCGGCCCGGCACAGATACGCAGTATTTT. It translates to CASSLARPGTDTQYF.

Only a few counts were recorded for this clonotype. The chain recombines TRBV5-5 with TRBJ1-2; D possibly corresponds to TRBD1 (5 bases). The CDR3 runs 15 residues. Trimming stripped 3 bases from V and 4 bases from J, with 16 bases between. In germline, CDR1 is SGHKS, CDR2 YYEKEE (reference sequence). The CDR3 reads CASSSFADSIYGYTF. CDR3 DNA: TGTGCCAGCAGCTCCTTCGCCGACAGCATCTATGGCTACACCTTC.

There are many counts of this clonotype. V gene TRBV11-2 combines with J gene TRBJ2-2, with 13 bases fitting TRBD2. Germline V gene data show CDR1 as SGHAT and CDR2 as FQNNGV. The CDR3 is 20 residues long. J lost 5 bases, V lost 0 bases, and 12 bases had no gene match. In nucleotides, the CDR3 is TGTGCCAGCAGCTTAGACCCGGGACTAGCGGGGTGGGTCCCGACCGGGGAGCTGTTTTTT. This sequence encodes CASSLDPGLAGWVPTGELFF.